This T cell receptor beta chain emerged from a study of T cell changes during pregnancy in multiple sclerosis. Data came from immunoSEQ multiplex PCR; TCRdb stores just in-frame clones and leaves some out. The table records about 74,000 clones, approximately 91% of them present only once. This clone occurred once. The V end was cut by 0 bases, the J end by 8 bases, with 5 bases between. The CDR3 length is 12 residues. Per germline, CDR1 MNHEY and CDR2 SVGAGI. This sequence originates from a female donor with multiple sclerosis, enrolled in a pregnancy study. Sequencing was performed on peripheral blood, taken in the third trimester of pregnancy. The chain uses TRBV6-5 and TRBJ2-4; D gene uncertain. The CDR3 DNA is TGTGCCAGCAGTTACTCGAGCCACATTCAGTACTTC. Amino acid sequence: CASSYSSHIQYF.